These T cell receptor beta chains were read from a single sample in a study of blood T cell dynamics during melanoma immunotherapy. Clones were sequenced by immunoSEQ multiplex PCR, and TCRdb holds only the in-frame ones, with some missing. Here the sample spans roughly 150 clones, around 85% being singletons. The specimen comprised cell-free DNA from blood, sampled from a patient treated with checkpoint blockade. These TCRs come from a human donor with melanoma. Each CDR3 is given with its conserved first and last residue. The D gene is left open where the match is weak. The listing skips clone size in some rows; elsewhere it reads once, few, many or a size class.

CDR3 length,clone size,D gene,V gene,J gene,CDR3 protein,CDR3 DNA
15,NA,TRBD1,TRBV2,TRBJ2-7,CASRPTGTGDNEQYF,TGTGCCAGCAGACCCACCGGGACAGGGGACAACGAGCAGTACTTC
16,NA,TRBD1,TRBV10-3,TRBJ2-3,CAISEKDRVSTDTQYF,TGTGCCATCAGTGAAAAGGACAGGGTCAGCACAGATACGCAGTATTTT
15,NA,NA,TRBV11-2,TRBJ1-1,CASSRPSGGVPEAFF,TGTGCCAGCAGCCGTCCCTCAGGAGGGGTGCCTGAAGCTTTCTTT
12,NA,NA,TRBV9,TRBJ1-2,CASSSQSYGYTF,TGTGCCAGCAGCTCCCAGTCCTATGGCTACACCTTC
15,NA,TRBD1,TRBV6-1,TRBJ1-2,CASSDITGVFYGYTF,TGTGCCAGCAGTGATATCACAGGGGTTTTCTATGGCTACACCTTC
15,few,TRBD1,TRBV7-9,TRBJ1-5,CASSRTGAGDQPQHF,TGTGCCAGCAGCCGTACAGGGGCCGGTGATCAGCCCCAGCATTTT
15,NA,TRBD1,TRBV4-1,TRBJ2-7,CASSWAIDRGYEQYF,TGCGCCAGCAGCTGGGCTATAGACAGGGGGTACGAGCAGTACTTC
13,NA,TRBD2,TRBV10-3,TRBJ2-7,CAISEGTSGGAVF,TGTGCCATCAGTGAGGGGACTAGCGGGGGAGCGGTCTTC
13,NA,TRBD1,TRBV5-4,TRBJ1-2,CASSSDRAFGYTF,TGTGCCAGCAGCTCAGACAGGGCCTTTGGCTACACCTTC
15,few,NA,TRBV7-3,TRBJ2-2,CASSLSGGLAGELFF,TGTGCCAGCAGCTTATCCGGCGGGCTTGCCGGGGAGCTGTTTTTT
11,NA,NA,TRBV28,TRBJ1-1,CASSANTEAFF,TGTGCCAGCAGTGCAAACACTGAAGCTTTCTTT